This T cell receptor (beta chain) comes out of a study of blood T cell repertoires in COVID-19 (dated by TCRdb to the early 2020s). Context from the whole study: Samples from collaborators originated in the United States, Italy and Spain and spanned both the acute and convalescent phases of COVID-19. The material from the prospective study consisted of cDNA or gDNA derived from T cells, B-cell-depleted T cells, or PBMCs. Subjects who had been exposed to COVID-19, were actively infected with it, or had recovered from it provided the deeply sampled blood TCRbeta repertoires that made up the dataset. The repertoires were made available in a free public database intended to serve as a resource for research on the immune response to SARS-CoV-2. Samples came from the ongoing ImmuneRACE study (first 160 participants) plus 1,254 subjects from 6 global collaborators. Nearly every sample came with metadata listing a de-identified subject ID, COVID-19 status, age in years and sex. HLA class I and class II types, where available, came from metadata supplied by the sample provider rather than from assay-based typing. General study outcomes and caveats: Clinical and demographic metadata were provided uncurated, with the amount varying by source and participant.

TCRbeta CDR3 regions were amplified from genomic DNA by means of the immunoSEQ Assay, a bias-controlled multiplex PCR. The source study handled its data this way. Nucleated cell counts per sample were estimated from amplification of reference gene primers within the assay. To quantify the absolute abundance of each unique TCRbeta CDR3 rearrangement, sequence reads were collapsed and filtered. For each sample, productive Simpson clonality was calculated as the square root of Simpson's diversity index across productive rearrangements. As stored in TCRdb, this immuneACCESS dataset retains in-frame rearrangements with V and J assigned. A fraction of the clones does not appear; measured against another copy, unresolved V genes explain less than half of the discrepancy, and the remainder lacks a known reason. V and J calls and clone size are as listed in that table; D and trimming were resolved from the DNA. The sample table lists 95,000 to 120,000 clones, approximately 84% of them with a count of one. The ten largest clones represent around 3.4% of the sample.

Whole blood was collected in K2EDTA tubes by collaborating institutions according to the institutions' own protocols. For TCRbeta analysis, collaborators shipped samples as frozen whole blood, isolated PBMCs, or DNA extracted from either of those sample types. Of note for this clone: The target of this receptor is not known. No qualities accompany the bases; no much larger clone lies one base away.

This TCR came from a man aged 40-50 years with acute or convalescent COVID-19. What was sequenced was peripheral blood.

The CDR3 sequence is CASSPGIYQETQYF. The DNA reads as follows: TGTGCCAGCAGCCCAGGAATATACCAAGAGACCCAGTACTTC. The sequence joins TRBV7-8 to TRBJ2-5, with an unclear D gene assignment. The V and J ends are trimmed by 5 bases and 0 bases, leaving 10 bases between them. The CDR3 goes from the cysteine to the phenylalanine over 14 residues. Of the read, only the CDR3 DNA is kept; its 42 bases are in frame from base 1. The germline V gene yields SGHVS for CDR1 and FQNEAQ for CDR2.